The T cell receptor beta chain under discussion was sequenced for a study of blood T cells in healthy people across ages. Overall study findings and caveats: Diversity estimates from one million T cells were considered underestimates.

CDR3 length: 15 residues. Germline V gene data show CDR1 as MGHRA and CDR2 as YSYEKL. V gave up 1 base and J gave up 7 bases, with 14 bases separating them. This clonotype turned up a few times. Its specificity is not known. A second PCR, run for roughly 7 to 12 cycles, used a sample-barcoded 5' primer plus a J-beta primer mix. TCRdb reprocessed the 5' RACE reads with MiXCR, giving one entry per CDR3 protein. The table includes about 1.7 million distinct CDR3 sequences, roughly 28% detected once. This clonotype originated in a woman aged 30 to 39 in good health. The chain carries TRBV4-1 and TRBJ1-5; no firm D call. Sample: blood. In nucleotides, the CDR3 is TGCGCCAGCAGCCAAGGAGTCGGCAGAAACCAGCCCCAGCATTTT. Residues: CASSQGVGRNQPQHF.